This is a list of T cell receptor beta chains from one sample in a study of T cells in Graves' hyperthyroidism and ophthalmopathy. A single record per CDR3 protein comes from TCRdb applying MiXCR to the multiplex PCR reads. The data contain some 490,000 distinct CDR3 sequences, less than 25% of them seen just once; the ten biggest clones take up 49%. Sequences were obtained from blood. All receptors derive from a woman in her 70s with Graves' ophthalmopathy. CDR3s include the opening cysteine and the closing phenylalanine or tryptophan. Each record gives: J gene, V gene, clone size, D gene, CDR3 DNA, CDR3 protein. The D gene is left open where the match is weak. The size field is filled for only some rows; it gives once, few, many or a size class.

TRBJ1-1	TRBV28	many	NA	TGTGCCAGCAGTTTAACAGGGCGAACAACTGAAGCTTTCTTT	CASSLTGRTTEAFF
TRBJ2-7	TRBV6-2/TRBV6-3	few	TRBD2	TGTGCCAGCAGTTACAGGGGACTAGCGGGAGAGCAGCAGTACTTC	CASSYRGLAGEQQYF
TRBJ2-1	TRBV30	few	NA	TGTGCCTGGAGTGTACTCGGGGTTGAGCAGTTCTTC	CAWSVLGVEQFF
TRBJ1-2	TRBV18	NA	NA	TGTGCCAGCTCACCGGAGGTCACCTATGGCTACACCTTC	CASSPEVTYGYTF
TRBJ1-6	TRBV14	NA	NA	TGTGCCAGCAGCCACGGGCGGCCAGGGAGGTCCTATAATTCACCCCTCCACTTT	CASSHGRPGRSYNSPLHF
TRBJ2-7	TRBV28	few	NA	TGTGCCAGCAGACCCCCAGGGGTAGCGGAAAACTACGAGCAGTACTTC	CASRPPGVAENYEQYF
TRBJ2-7	TRBV13	NA	NA	TGTGCCAGCAGCTTAGATAAGGCACTAGTGGACGAGCAGTACTTC	CASSLDKALVDEQYF
TRBJ1-5	TRBV2	many	TRBD1	TGTGCCAGCAGTGGAGAGGGACAGCTCAATCAGCCCCAGCATTTT	CASSGEGQLNQPQHF
TRBJ1-1	TRBV10-3	NA	NA	TGTGCCATCAGTGAGTCGATTTTAAGGACGATGAACACTGAAGCTTTCTTT	CAISESILRTMNTEAFF
TRBJ2-1	TRBV24-1	few	TRBD2	TGTGCCACCAGTGATCCCGGGACTAGCTCTGACAATGAGCAGTTCTTC	CATSDPGTSSDNEQFF
TRBJ2-1	TRBV28	NA	TRBD2	TGTGCCAGCTCAAGAGTCACCGGGACTAGCGGATGGAGCTCCTACAATGAGCAGTTCTTC	CASSRVTGTSGWSSYNEQFF
TRBJ2-1	TRBV3-1	NA	NA	TGTGCCAGCAGCCAAGTGGTTTCGCGGAGCTCCTACAATGAGCAGTTCTTC	CASSQVVSRSSYNEQFF
TRBJ2-4	TRBV2	many	TRBD2	TGTGCCAGCGGGACTAGCGGGAGTCCAAACATTCAGTACTTC	CASGTSGSPNIQYF
TRBJ2-4	TRBV7-2	many	NA	TGTGCCAGCAGCTTAGGGATGGAGCCAAACATTCAGTACTTC	CASSLGMEPNIQYF
TRBJ1-2	TRBV28	NA	NA	TGTGCCAGCAGTTTTGTACAGCTCTATGGCTACACCTTC	CASSFVQLYGYTF
TRBJ2-7	TRBV5-1	NA	TRBD1	TGCGCCAGCAGCTCCGGGGGCGGGACAGGGCCTTCCGAGCAGTACTTC	CASSSGGGTGPSEQYF
TRBJ2-5	TRBV3-1	NA	NA	TGTGCCAGCAGCCAAGTTCCGGGACTCCAAGAGACCCAGTACTTC	CASSQVPGLQETQYF
TRBJ1-1	TRBV7-2	few	NA	TGTGCCAGCAGCCAGGGACCTCTGACCTCTGAAGCTTTCTTT	CASSQGPLTSEAFF
TRBJ1-2	TRBV12-3/TRBV12-4	many	NA	TGTGCCAGCAGTCTTGGTCCGGAGGGCTACACCTTC	CASSLGPEGYTF
TRBJ1-1	TRBV6-1	few	NA	TGTGCCAGTACAGGGTTCTTGGGCACTGAAGCTTTCTTT	CASTGFLGTEAFF
TRBJ1-2	TRBV3-1	NA	NA	TGTGCCAGCAGCCAAGATGACCCCTATTCCTACACCTTC	CASSQDDPYSYTF
TRBJ1-1	TRBV27	few	NA	TGTGCCAGCAGTTCTAGGGGGACATTGAACACTGAAGCTTTCTTT	CASSSRGTLNTEAFF
TRBJ1-2	TRBV6-4	NA	TRBD1	TGTGCCAGCAGTTCGACAGGGGAGGGAGGCTACACCTTC	CASSSTGEGGYTF
TRBJ1-5	TRBV27	few	NA	TGTGCCAGCAGTTCGGGACTCCTTAGATCCGATCAGCCCCAGCATTTT	CASSSGLLRSDQPQHF
TRBJ2-7	TRBV9	NA	TRBD2	TGTGCCAGCAGCGTAGCAGCGGGAGGTCTCTCCTACGAGCAGTACTTC	CASSVAAGGLSYEQYF
TRBJ2-7	TRBV29-1	NA	TRBD1	TGCAGCGTTGAAGGGGACAGCTTATACGAGCAGTACTTC	CSVEGDSLYEQYF
TRBJ2-5	TRBV24-1	NA	TRBD2	TGTGCCACCAGTGATTCTTGGGGACTACAAGAGACCCAGTACTTC	CATSDSWGLQETQYF
TRBJ1-4	TRBV11-2	few	NA	TGTGCCAGCAGCTTTAAGCTTAATGAAAAACTGTTTTTT	CASSFKLNEKLFF
TRBJ1-6	TRBV5-6	NA	NA	TGTGCCAGCAGCGGGGGACGGGTTTCGGCCCTCCACTTT	CASSGGRVSALHF
TRBJ2-3	TRBV12-3/TRBV12-4	many	TRBD2	TGTGCCAGCAGTTCCCTTAGCGGGACGGGAGATACGCAGTATTTT	CASSSLSGTGDTQYF
TRBJ1-5	TRBV6-9	NA	TRBD1	TGTGCCAGCAGCTACAGGGAAGGGGGCGGTCAGCCCCAGCATTTT	CASSYREGGGQPQHF
TRBJ1-6	TRBV10-3	few	NA	TGTGCCATCAGTGAGAGTGGAAGGGCACCCCTCCACTTT	CAISESGRAPLHF
TRBJ1-4	TRBV9	NA	NA	TGTGCCAGCAGCGTAGCTCCAGGGCTGGATGAAAAACTGTTTTTT	CASSVAPGLDEKLFF
TRBJ2-5	TRBV24-1	few	TRBD1	TGTGCCACCAGTGGCACGGGACAGGAAGAGACCCAGTACTTC	CATSGTGQEETQYF
TRBJ1-5	TRBV6-4	NA	NA	TGTGCCAGCAGTGTGTGTCAAAACTATAGCAATCAGCCCCAGCATTTT	CASSVCQNYSNQPQHF
TRBJ2-6	TRBV28	few	NA	TGTGCCAGCAACCAGGGGCATTATTCTGGGGCCAACGTCCTGACTTTC	CASNQGHYSGANVLTF
TRBJ2-2	TRBV20-1	NA	TRBD2	TGCAGTGCTAGTCTCGGGACTAGCAGTGGTGGGGAGCTGTTTTTT	CSASLGTSSGGELFF
TRBJ1-1	TRBV25-1	NA	TRBD1	TGTGCCAGCAGTGGTCTAGGGGGACAGGGACGGGCTTTCTTT	CASSGLGGQGRAFF
TRBJ1-2	TRBV3-1	few	NA	TGTGCCAGCAGCCAGGGACGAGGCGGCTACACCTTC	CASSQGRGGYTF
TRBJ2-5	TRBV11-2	many	NA	TGTGCCAGCAGCAGGAACCCGGGGATGGGGGAGACCCAGTACTTC	CASSRNPGMGETQYF
TRBJ2-3	TRBV20-1	NA	NA	TGCAGTGCTAGAGATTACGTAACGAGCACAGATACGCAGTATTTT	CSARDYVTSTDTQYF
TRBJ2-1	TRBV7-9	NA	NA	TGTGCCAGCAGCACCCCTTACCTTGCGGGATCCTACAATGAGCAGTTCTTC	CASSTPYLAGSYNEQFF
TRBJ2-7	TRBV28	many	TRBD1	TGTGCCAGCGGTAAACAGGGGTGGAACGAGCAGTACTTC	CASGKQGWNEQYF
TRBJ1-4	TRBV18	NA	NA	TGTGCCAGCTCACCGTATACTGAAAAACTGTTTTTT	CASSPYTEKLFF
TRBJ2-1	TRBV20-1	NA	NA	TGCAGTGCTAGGGAAAAGCCCCTCGCGGGAAAATTATACAATGAGCAGTTCTTC	CSAREKPLAGKLYNEQFF
TRBJ1-1	TRBV28	many	NA	TGTGCCAGCAAAGGGGGGATGAACACTGAAGCTTTCTTT	CASKGGMNTEAFF
TRBJ2-7	TRBV7-9	many	NA	TGTGCCAGCAGCTTTCCGGGTACCTACGAGCAGTACTTC	CASSFPGTYEQYF
TRBJ2-3	TRBV5-1	NA	TRBD1	TGCGCCAGCAGCTCCCCCCCGGGACAGGGGGCCGGAGATACGCAGTATTTT	CASSSPPGQGAGDTQYF
TRBJ2-2	TRBV28	few	TRBD2	TGTGCCAGCAGTCCTGCGGGGGGGGGCCTCGCGAACACCGGGGAGCTGTTTTTT	CASSPAGGGLANTGELFF